The present T cell receptor beta chain was sequenced within a study of cytomegalovirus exposure and HLA in healthy donors. This clone was detected only a few times. Its antigen remains unknown. In the PCR, 60 Vbeta and 13 Jbeta primers were used. Profiled with immunoSEQ multiplex PCR; TCRdb holds only in-frame clones, not every one. The sample lists about 130,000 clones; just under 75% were seen once. Study-wide results and caveats: It was reported in a later analysis that an Asian-associated ancestry cluster showed fewer N-insertions than the 666-donor mean.

This sequence was found in a man between 40 and 49 years old in good health and CMV-seropositive. The sample taken for sequencing was PBMCs.

The CDR3 loop is CASSADRGLSSPLHF. DNA of the CDR3: TGTGCCAGCAGTGCGGACAGGGGGCTAAGTTCACCCCTCCACTTT. The V call is TRBV25-1, the J call TRBJ1-6; 11 bases match TRBD1. Germline assignment: CDR1 MGHDK and CDR2 SYGVNS. The CDR3 runs to 15 residues. After removal of 4 bases from V and 9 bases from J, the junction contained 5 bases not matched to a gene.